This T cell receptor beta chain was captured in a study of blood T cell repertoires in COVID-19. Sequenced by immunoSEQ multiplex PCR; TCRdb stores in-frame clones only, minus some. The sample carries under 200,000 clones, around 84% recorded once. This CDR3 comprises 14 residues. Between the trimmed V and J ends, which lost 1 base and 7 bases, there was a span of 12 bases. Germline-derived CDR1 and CDR2 are MNHEY and SVGEGT. The receptor was isolated from a man aged 45-65 years with active or convalescent COVID-19. This chain connects TRBV6-2 or TRBV6-3 to TRBJ2-3; possibly TRBD2 for D (6 bases). The sample consisted of peripheral blood. This chain's CDR3 is CASSYFSGSNTQYF. CDR3 DNA: TGTGCCAGCAGTTACTTCAGCGGGTCCAATACGCAGTATTTT.